This T cell receptor (beta chain) was sequenced for a study of TIL therapy for anti-PD-1-resistant metastatic lung cancer. The overall study: Tumors were harvested before any PD-1/PD-L1 blockade.

This CDR3 is built from 18 residues. CDR1 is LNHDA and CDR2 is SQIVND in the germline V gene (reference sequence). V was clipped by 2 bases and J by 5 bases, with 23 bases between them. The libraries were made with immunoSEQ v3. Clones were read by immunoSEQ multiplex PCR, and TCRdb kept only the in-frame ones, dropping some. The repertoire has 55,000 or so clones, roughly four fifths of them found once; the top ten carry just under 3%. Time point in this sample: pre-treatment sample, taken before nivolumab and TIL therapy. This chain uses TRBV19 with TRBJ2-3, with D maybe TRBD2 (5 bases). The sample consisted of blood, taken at baseline. This clonotype originated in a person between 30 and 79 years old with non-small cell lung cancer. CDR3 coding DNA: TGTGCCAGTAGTATACGGTCTCTGACATCCGCACGGGGAGATACGCAGTATTTT. This encodes CASSIRSLTSARGDTQYF. Looking up the rest from reference TRBV19 and TRBJ2-3 gives the full variable domain: DGGITQSPKYLFRKEGQNVTLSCEQNLNHDAMYWYRQDPGQGLRLIYYSQIVNDFQKGDIAEGYSVSREKKESFPLTVTSAQKNPTAFYLCASSIRSLTSARGDTQYFGPGTRLTVL.